These T cell receptor beta chains were read from a single sample in a study of CD8 T cells in Susac syndrome. From the immunoSEQ multiplex PCR reads, TCRdb called clonotypes with MiXCR, one entry per CDR3 protein. The sample holds about 280,000 distinct CDR3 sequences, approximately 85% seen once. The sequenced sample was CD8+ T cells from PBMCs. The receptors come from a human donor with multiple sclerosis. Each CDR3 is given with its conserved first and last residue. The order of the fields is V gene, J gene, CDR3 protein.

TRBV2	TRBJ2-7	CASSEVSGGSYEQYF
TRBV4-1	TRBJ1-4	CASSRNDNKGEKLFF
TRBV9	TRBJ2-7	CASSVGTSGRSGEQYF
TRBV27	TRBJ1-2	CASSLSLATVNYGYTF
TRBV29-1	TRBJ1-2	CSVEGLRGRDGYTF
TRBV27	TRBJ2-7	CASSLSTGGEQYF
TRBV4-1	TRBJ2-5	CASSQELRAQETQYF
TRBV3-1	TRBJ2-6	CASSHLLAGAGANVLTF
TRBV4-2	TRBJ2-1	CASSVYSTASSYNEQFF
TRBV20-1	TRBJ2-7	CSAKSYEQYF
TRBV6-1	TRBJ1-2	CASSEGETGYGYTF
TRBV27	TRBJ2-1	CASSFLSAGGVGNEQFF
TRBV27	TRBJ2-7	CATRQGRSSSYEQYF
TRBV27	TRBJ1-2	CASSLRQYYGYTF
TRBV4-1	TRBJ1-1	CASSHNYGKEAFF
TRBV27	TRBJ2-7	CASRTILGYEQYF
TRBV3-1	TRBJ2-1	CASRVTGTGGNNEQFF
TRBV27	TRBJ1-2	CASSYRRDYGYTF
TRBV6-1	TRBJ2-4	CASTTGRILAKNIQYF
TRBV14	TRBJ2-1	CASSQEDDKTISYNEQFF
TRBV9	TRBJ2-3	CASSGVAGGETDTQYF
TRBV27	TRBJ2-7	CASGRERYLSDEQYF
TRBV27	TRBJ2-1	CASNSGSGSYNEQFF
TRBV20-1	TRBJ2-7	CSARGLIVSYEQYF
TRBV20-1	TRBJ1-2	CSARAFSDRGRNYGYTF
TRBV11-2	TRBJ1-4	CASSAGTAGNEKLFF
TRBV27	TRBJ2-1	CASSFVQGTEQFF
TRBV5-4	TRBJ2-6	CASSRFGSHASGANVLTF
TRBV18	TRBJ1-1	CASSPPRGLGTEAFF
TRBV29-1	TRBJ1-1	CSVDPRGGPTEAFF
TRBV28	TRBJ2-4	CASSFRASGSRRQSKNIQYF
TRBV7-9	TRBJ2-2	CASSRDRPGELFF
TRBV11-2	TRBJ2-1	CASSPGLASGSPAIRNEQFF
TRBV27	TRBJ2-7	CASSFTGASYEQYF
TRBV27	TRBJ2-4	CASSPRQGGIQYF
TRBV27	TRBJ2-3	CASSDLGQVPPDTQYF
TRBV6-1	TRBJ2-5	CASSDPRTQYF
TRBV24-1	TRBJ2-1	CATSDGSRNEQFF
TRBV6-5	TRBJ2-1	CASSYTRLGTSYNEQFF
TRBV5-4	TRBJ1-2	CASVEGSSANYGYTF
TRBV27	TRBJ1-2	CASSSSLDRVNGYTF
TRBV7-9	TRBJ2-2	CASSLGEVNTGELFF
TRBV20-1	TRBJ2-5	CSARRRETQYF
TRBV7-9	TRBJ2-7	CASTHDFRSYEQYF
TRBV5-6	TRBJ2-1	CASSGGLAGDEQFF
TRBV27	TRBJ2-2	CASSPPPGIGELFF
TRBV28	TRBJ1-1	CASTLTPMGTEAFF
TRBV28	TRBJ2-7	CASSLPTGTRVYEQYF
TRBV19	TRBJ2-6	CASSLPGGANVLTF